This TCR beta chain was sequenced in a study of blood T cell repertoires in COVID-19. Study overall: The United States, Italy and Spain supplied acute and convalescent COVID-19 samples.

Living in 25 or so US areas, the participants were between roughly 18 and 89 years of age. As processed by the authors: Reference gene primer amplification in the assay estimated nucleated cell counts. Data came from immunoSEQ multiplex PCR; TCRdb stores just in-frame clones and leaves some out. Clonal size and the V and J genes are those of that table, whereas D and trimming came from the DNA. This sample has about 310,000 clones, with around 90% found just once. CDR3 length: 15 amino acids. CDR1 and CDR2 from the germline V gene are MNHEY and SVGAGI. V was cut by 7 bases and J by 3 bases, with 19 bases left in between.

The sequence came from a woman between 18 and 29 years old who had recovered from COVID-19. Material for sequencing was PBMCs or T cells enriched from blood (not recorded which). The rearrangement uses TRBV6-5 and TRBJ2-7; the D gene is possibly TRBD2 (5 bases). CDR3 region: CASITFGVLNYEQYF. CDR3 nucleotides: TGTGCCAGCATTACGTTCGGGGTCTTGAACTACGAGCAGTACTTC.